Below are 27 T cell receptor beta chains sequenced from a single sample in a study of cytomegalovirus exposure and HLA in healthy donors. Some clones are missing from TCRdb's copy, which holds only in-frame ones; the method was immunoSEQ multiplex PCR. This sample has approximately 160,000 clones, with about 89% found just once. The sample was PBMCs. The origin of the receptors is a woman between 18 and 29 years old in good health and CMV-seropositive.

The V gene is TRBV5-1, the J gene TRBJ2-1; perhaps TRBD1 as D (6 bases). Germline V gene data show CDR1 as SGHRS and CDR2 as YFSETQ. The CDR3 has 13 residues. Deletions cut 2 bases from V and 6 bases from J, with 9 bases between. The DNA of the CDR3 is TGCGCCAGCAGCTTACCAGGGGTCAATGAGCAGTTCTTC. Residues: CASSLPGVNEQFF.

This chain uses TRBV28 with TRBJ1-2; TRBD1 might be the D (6 bases). The CDR3 covers 13 residues. Trimming cost V 3 bases and J 8 bases, with 13 bases left between them. CDR1 MDHEN and CDR2 SYDVKM come from the germline V gene. Here the CDR3 reads CASSFTTGFGYTF. CDR3 bases: TGTGCCAGCAGTTTCACTACAGGGTTCGGCTACACCTTC.

This chain joins TRBV7-2 and TRBJ2-1; 12 bases match TRBD2. CDR3 length equals 18 residues. The germline V gene has CDR1 SGHTA and CDR2 FQGNSA. With 5 bases clipped from V and 3 bases from J, the junction kept 11 bases outside the gene matches. The CDR3 DNA is TGTGCCAGCAGCCCTAGACTAGCGGGGGCTTCATTCTACAATGAGCAGTTCTTC. It is translated as CASSPRLAGASFYNEQFF.

The chain has TRBV6-4 and TRBJ2-1, with TRBD2 identical over 8 bases. CDR3 length: 15 residues. The germline V gene has CDR1 MRHNA and CDR2 SNTAGT. V trimming: 6 bases; J trimming: 0 bases; junction bases outside the gene matches: 4. The CDR3 sequence is CASRLAAFSYNEQFF. Written as DNA, the CDR3 is TGTGCCAGCAGACTAGCGGCATTCTCCTACAATGAGCAGTTCTTC.

The CDR3 DNA is TGTGCCAGCAGACCCCGGGCCATATCAACGGGAGGGCCGGGGTTAGAGACCCAGTACTTC. Protein: CASRPRAISTGGPGLETQYF. J is TRBJ2-5 and V is TRBV13; TRBD2 agrees at 8 bases. This CDR3 has 20 amino acids. Trimming at V came to 6 bases and at J to 4 bases, leaving 25 bases not matched to a gene. Per germline, CDR1 PRHDT and CDR2 FYEKMQ (reference sequence).

This chain links TRBV5-4 with TRBJ2-7; TRBD1 might be the D (6 bases). Germline CDR1 and CDR2: SGHNT and YYREEE (reference sequence). This CDR3 region has 14 residues. V lost 3 bases and J 10 bases, leaving 20 bases between the germline ends. Here the CDR3 DNA reads TGTGCCAGCAGCTCGACTGGGGACATTCATCGCCAGTACTTC. Translating it yields CASSSTGDIHRQYF.

This clone has only one observation. The J gene is TRBJ2-5, the V gene TRBV28; no reliable D call. Germline V gene lookup returns CDR1 MDHEN and CDR2 SYDVKM. The CDR3 runs to 13 residues. The ends were cut back, 1 base at V and 2 bases at J, with 5 bases in the middle. The CDR3: CASSLYPQETQYF. The CDR3 coding sequence is TGTGCCAGCAGTTTATATCCTCAAGAGACCCAGTACTTC.

The V call is TRBV18, the J call TRBJ2-3; 7 bases map to TRBD1. The CDR3 consists of 14 residues. Germline values: CDR1 KGHSH, CDR2 LQKENI. The V gene end was trimmed by 8 bases and the J gene end by 2 bases; junction bases not matched to a gene: 7. CDR3 sequence: CASRQGSSTDTQYF. The CDR3 DNA is TGTGCCAGCCGACAGGGCTCTTCCACAGATACGCAGTATTTT.

The genes are TRBV4-1 and TRBJ2-2, with D possibly TRBD2 on 7 matching bases. V lost 1 base and J lost 4, with 10 bases in between. The CDR3 is 15 residues long. Per germline, CDR1 MGHRA and CDR2 YSYEKL. The CDR3 coding sequence is TGCGCCAGCAGCCAAGTGAGGGGGGGCACCGGGGAGCTGTTTTTT. It encodes CASSQVRGGTGELFF.

The V and J genes are TRBV6-5 and TRBJ1-5; the D is unclear. This CDR3 contains 14 residues. V was pared by 2 bases and J by 5 bases, with 10 bases between. Germline V gives CDR1 MNHEY, CDR2 SVGAGI. The CDR3 protein is CASSYLGEHQPQHF. CDR3 sequence (DNA): TGTGCCAGCAGTTACCTCGGGGAGCATCAGCCCCAGCATTTT.

The CDR3 nucleotides read TGTGCCAGCAGCTTACGTGGGACAGGGGACGGCTACACCTTC. Amino acid sequence: CASSLRGTGDGYTF. This chain links TRBV7-2 with TRBJ1-2, with 10 bases matching TRBD1. CDR3 size: 14 residues. Germline V lookup: CDR1 SGHTA, CDR2 FQGNSA. The V gene end was trimmed by 2 bases and the J gene end by 8 bases; junction bases not matched to a gene: 5.

This clone showed up just a few times. The V and J genes are TRBV18 and TRBJ1-6; D might be TRBD1 (5 bases). The CDR3 is 12 residues long. CDR1 is KGHSH and CDR2 is LQKENI in the germline V gene. Trimming took 4 bases from V and 7 from J, leaving 5 bases between them. The CDR3 sequence is CASSQGNSPLHF. The CDR3 DNA follows: TGTGCCAGCTCACAGGGGAATTCACCCCTCCACTTT. Supplemented by reference TRBV18 and TRBJ1-6, the full variable domain reads NAGVMQNPRHLVRRRGQEARLRCSPMKGHSHVYWYRQLPEEGLKFMVYLQKENIIDESGMPKERFSAEFPKEGPSILRIQQVVRGDSAAYFCASSQGNSPLHFGNGTRLTVT.

This clone occurred once. The gene calls are TRBV6-1 and TRBJ2-6; 7 bases are a match to TRBD1. The V gene's germline CDR1 is MNHNS and CDR2 SASEGT. This CDR3 comprises 15 residues. The V segment lost 5 bases and the J segment 0 bases; nucleotides outside the gene matches: 1. In DNA, the CDR3 is TGTGCCAGCAGTTCAGGGGGCTCTGGGGCCAACGTCCTGACTTTC. It is translated as CASSSGGSGANVLTF.

The rearrangement links TRBV28 to TRBJ2-1; 9 positions agree with TRBD1. V lost 7 bases, J lost 7 bases, and 11 bases stayed unmatched. CDR1 and CDR2 (germline): MDHEN, SYDVKM. CDR3 length: 15 residues. CDR3 nucleotides: TGTGCCAGCACCCGACGGGACAGGGTGTTAAATGAGCAGTTCTTC. Amino acid sequence: CASTRRDRVLNEQFF.

This chain joins TRBV15 and TRBJ2-2; 11 bases line up with TRBD2. Trimming at V came to 3 bases and at J to 1 base, leaving 4 bases not matched to a gene. Germline V lookup: CDR1 LNHNV, CDR2 YYDKDF (reference sequence). The length of the CDR3 is 17 residues. This CDR3 reads CATSRATSGRNTGELFF. CDR3 nucleotide sequence: TGTGCCACCAGCAGGGCCACTAGCGGGAGGAACACCGGGGAGCTGTTTTTT.

The chain combines TRBV11-2 with TRBJ2-3; weak D call: TRBD2 (6 bases). The CDR3 is 16 amino acids. Per the germline V gene, CDR1 is SGHAT and CDR2 is FQNNGV. V was shortened by 5 bases and J by 2 bases, with 17 bases between the two germline ends. CDR3 nucleotides: TGTGCCAGCAGCGAACAGACTAGGATGTTCACAGATACGCAGTATTTT. The encoded protein is CASSEQTRMFTDTQYF.

V usage is TRBV7-2 and J usage is TRBJ2-5, with unresolved D. Germline V lookup: CDR1 SGHTA, CDR2 FQGNSA. CDR3 size: 11 residues. The V and J ends lost 3 bases and 5 bases respectively, with 4 bases between them. The CDR3 is CASSFVETQYF. DNA of the CDR3: TGTGCCAGCAGCTTCGTGGAGACCCAGTACTTC.

This chain joins TRBV6-6 and TRBJ2-7; tentatively, D is TRBD1 (6 bases). Germline-derived CDR1 and CDR2 are MNHNY and SVGAGI (reference sequence). V was shortened by 4 bases and J by 5 bases, with 9 bases between the two germline ends. This CDR3 comprises 12 residues. The CDR3 DNA follows: TGTGCCAGCAGTTGGAAGGGGGACGAGCAGTACTTC. It yields the protein CASSWKGDEQYF.

The chain uses TRBV11-2 and TRBJ1-3; TRBD1 matches at 7 bases. The CDR3 totals 15 residues. Germline CDR1 and CDR2: SGHAT and FQNNGV. J gave up 0 bases and V 5 bases, and 4 bases lay outside the gene matches. DNA of the CDR3: TGTGCCAGCAGCCGAGGGACAGTCTCTGGAAACACCATATATTTT. Encoded protein: CASSRGTVSGNTIYF.

This clone was seen a single time. This chain connects TRBV4-2 to TRBJ2-3, with 8 positions matching TRBD2. The germline CDR1 and CDR2 sequences are LGHNA and YNFKEQ. This CDR3 contains 18 residues. With 1 base clipped from V and 2 bases from J, the junction kept 11 bases outside the gene matches. This CDR3 reads CASSQGERGLPSTDTQYF. The CDR3 DNA follows: TGTGCCAGCAGCCAAGGGGAGCGGGGGCTTCCTTCCACAGATACGCAGTATTTT.

The rearrangement uses TRBV5-4 and TRBJ1-1, with TRBD1 matching over 7 bases. Losses at the gene ends were 5 bases for V and 5 bases for J; bases not matched to a gene: 9. There are 14 residues in the CDR3. CDR1 is SGHNT, CDR2 YYREEE, per germline (reference sequence). For the CDR3, the DNA is TGTGCCAGCAGTCCCCGCGACAGGGATACTGAAGCTTTCTTT. This translates into CASSPRDRDTEAFF. Full variable domain (outside the CDR3, taken from reference TRBV5-4 and TRBJ1-1): ETGVTQSPTHLIKTRGQQVTLRCSSQSGHNTVSWYQQALGQGPQFIFQYYREEENGRGNFPPRFSGLQFPNYSSELNVNALELDDSALYLCASSPRDRDTEAFFGQGTRLTVV.

This chain links TRBV4-1 with TRBJ1-4; D uncertain. Germline CDR1 MGHRA, CDR2 YSYEKL. This CDR3 has 14 amino acids. Trimming left V 1 base short and J 4 bases short, with 7 bases between. CDR3 amino acids: CASSQGHLNEKLFF. The CDR3 coding sequence is TGCGCCAGCAGCCAAGGACACCTTAATGAAAAACTGTTTTTT.

This chain connects TRBV11-2 to TRBJ2-7, with 8 bases that match TRBD1. Per germline, CDR1 SGHAT and CDR2 FQNNGV. The CDR3 totals 15 residues. V lost 3 bases, J lost 2 bases, and 6 bases stayed unmatched. CDR3 residues: CASSFTDRGTYEQYF. The DNA of the CDR3 is TGTGCCAGCAGCTTTACCGACAGGGGCACCTACGAGCAGTACTTC.

The chain combines TRBV28 with TRBJ2-1, with 13 positions matching TRBD2. The CDR3 totals 16 residues. Germline V gene lookup returns CDR1 MDHEN and CDR2 SYDVKM. V trimming: 5 bases; J trimming: 8 bases; junction bases outside the gene matches: 9. CDR3 amino acids: CASSTRTSGRNHEQFF. The CDR3 DNA reads TGTGCCAGCAGTACCCGGACTAGCGGGAGAAATCATGAGCAGTTCTTC.

This clone occurred once. This sequence joins TRBV18 and TRBJ2-7, with D tentatively TRBD1 (5 bases). Germline CDR1 is KGHSH and CDR2 is LQKENI. The CDR3 loop spans 13 amino acids. V lost 4 bases and J lost 3, with 10 bases in between. As DNA, the CDR3 is TGTGCCAGCTCACTAGCCGACAGCTACGAGCAGTACTTC. The encoded protein is CASSLADSYEQYF.

V and J are TRBV27 and TRBJ2-3; no definite D call. The germline V gene has CDR1 MNHEY and CDR2 SMNVEV (reference sequence). Trimming took off 3 bases at V and 0 bases at J, with 7 bases between the two ends. The CDR3 totals 14 residues. CDR3 sequence reads: CASSLLQSTDTQYF. The CDR3 nucleotides are TGTGCCAGCAGTTTGCTACAGAGCACAGATACGCAGTATTTT.

The chain links TRBV5-8 to TRBJ1-4; D ambiguous. The CDR3 loop spans 16 amino acids. The ends were cut back, 0 bases at V and 0 bases at J, with 9 bases in the middle. Looked up from germline, CDR1 is SGHTS and CDR2 is YDEGEE. The chain's CDR3 is CASSLGRIATNEKLFF. The CDR3 coding sequence is TGTGCCAGCAGCTTGGGGCGGATTGCAACTAATGAAAAACTGTTTTTT.